Listed below are T cell receptor beta chains from one sample, sequenced in a study of blood T cell repertoires in COVID-19. The protocol was immunoSEQ multiplex PCR, while the TCRdb copy is restricted to in-frame clones and leaves out a portion. This table has around 100,000 clones, roughly nine tenths appearing once. Specimen: peripheral blood. These receptors were collected from a man between 60 and 75 years old with acute or convalescent COVID-19. CDR3s include the opening cysteine and the closing phenylalanine or tryptophan. The D gene is left open where the match is weak. Not all rows give a size; the values are once, few, many and, for expanded clones, a class.

v_gene	d_gene	j_gene	abundance	CDR3nt	CDR3aa
TRBV6-5	TRBD1	TRBJ1-2	NA	TGTGCCAGCAGTTACGCGGGACAGCCCAGCTTCAATGGCTACACCTTC	CASSYAGQPSFNGYTF
TRBV19	NA	TRBJ2-2	NA	TGTGCCAGTAGTATAAGGGGCCGGCTGAACACCGGGGAGCTGTTTTTT	CASSIRGRLNTGELFF
TRBV4-2	TRBD2	TRBJ2-1	NA	TGTGCCAGCAGCCAGGGGGGACTAGCGGGAGTAATAGAGCAGTTCTTC	CASSQGGLAGVIEQFF
TRBV4-1	NA	TRBJ2-3	NA	TGCGCCAGCAGCCAAGAAGGGGCAGGTACGGCAGATACGCAGTATTTT	CASSQEGAGTADTQYF
TRBV5-4	NA	TRBJ1-2	once	TGTGCCAGCAGCTTACCCACTGCCTATGGCTACACCTTC	CASSLPTAYGYTF
TRBV19	NA	TRBJ1-5	NA	TGTGCCAGTAGTATAGCGAGAGGGAGGGACAATCAGCCCCAGCATTTT	CASSIARGRDNQPQHF
TRBV19	NA	TRBJ2-2	medium-sized	TGTGCCAGTAGTATAAGGGGCAGGTCCTATCACACCGGGGAGCTGTTTTTT	CASSIRGRSYHTGELFF
TRBV7-8	NA	TRBJ2-5	NA	TGTGCCAGCAGCTTAGTAGGGGCCCAAGGGGCCCAGTACTTC	CASSLVGAQGAQYF
TRBV24-1	NA	TRBJ2-1	NA	TGTGCCACCAGCCTCGCGGGAAAGGCTCTCTCCCCTGAGCAGTTCTTC	CATSLAGKALSPEQFF
TRBV5-1	TRBD2	TRBJ2-5	NA	TGCGCCAGCAGCTTGGTTTTCAGGGAGGGTGGAGAGACCCAGTACTTC	CASSLVFREGGETQYF
TRBV5-4	NA	TRBJ2-2	NA	TGTGCCAGCAGCTTGGCAGGGGTAGACACCGGGGAGCTGTTTTTT	CASSLAGVDTGELFF
TRBV7-2	TRBD2	TRBJ2-3	NA	TGTGCCAGCAGCTTAGTGGGCCGAGGAGCGGGAGGACGCACAGATACGCAGTATTTT	CASSLVGRGAGGRTDTQYF
TRBV28	NA	TRBJ1-1	once	TGTGCCAGCAGTTGGTATACAGGGAACACTGAAGCTTTCTTT	CASSWYTGNTEAFF
TRBV5-4	NA	TRBJ2-7	NA	TGTGCCAGCAGGAAGGAGTCCTCCTACGAGCAGTACTTC	CASRKESSYEQYF
TRBV5-1	TRBD1	TRBJ1-4	once	TGCGCCAGCAGCGACGGACAGGGGGTTTATGAAAAACTGTTTTTT	CASSDGQGVYEKLFF
TRBV14	NA	TRBJ2-3	NA	TGTGCCAGCAGCCAGAGGGATACGCAGTATTTT	CASSQRDTQYF
TRBV10-3	TRBD2	TRBJ2-5	NA	TGTGCCATCAGTGAGGCGACGGCTAGCGGACAAAAATCGGAGACCCAGTACTTC	CAISEATASGQKSETQYF
TRBV28	NA	TRBJ1-1	NA	TGTGCCAGCAGCCCCCCAGGTAAACCTGAAGCTTTCTTT	CASSPPGKPEAFF
TRBV30	NA	TRBJ1-2	NA	TGTGCCTGGAGTGTACCCGGTCGGAGCTATGGCTACACCTTC	CAWSVPGRSYGYTF
TRBV7-8	TRBD1	TRBJ2-7	NA	TGTGCCAGCAGCCGAGACAGGGTTGACGGCGAGCAGTACTTC	CASSRDRVDGEQYF
TRBV30	TRBD1	TRBJ1-2	NA	TGTGCCTGGAGGGGATCGGGACAGGGATTTTATGGCTACACCTTC	CAWRGSGQGFYGYTF
TRBV19	NA	TRBJ2-1	NA	TGTGCCAGTAGTCCTTGGGTCGGGGGAGCCCTTTACAATGAGCAGTTCTTC	CASSPWVGGALYNEQFF
TRBV27	TRBD2	TRBJ2-7	NA	TGTGCCAGCAGTTCAATGGGGACTAGCGGGACACACCTATCTAAGCAGTACTTC	CASSSMGTSGTHLSKQYF
TRBV3-1/TRBV3-2	TRBD2	TRBJ2-3	NA	TGTGCCAGCAGCCTTTTAGGACTAGCGGGAACGCAATCTCCAGATACGCAGTATTTT	CASSLLGLAGTQSPDTQYF
TRBV7-8	NA	TRBJ1-1	NA	TGTGCCAGCAGCTTAGTGGCGGGGCTATTCACTGAAGCTTTCTTT	CASSLVAGLFTEAFF
TRBV4-2	NA	TRBJ2-5	NA	TGTGCCAGCAGCCCCGAGAGGTGGGAGACCCAGTACTTC	CASSPERWETQYF
TRBV29-1	NA	TRBJ1-1	NA	TGCAGCGTTGAGCTGGGCAGGGGCACTGAAGCTTTCTTT	CSVELGRGTEAFF
TRBV19	TRBD2	TRBJ2-1	NA	TGTGCCAGTAGTATTAGCGGGAGCTCCTACAATGAGCAGTTCTTC	CASSISGSSYNEQFF
TRBV19	NA	TRBJ1-5	NA	TGTGCCAGTAACAGGTATAGCAATCAGCCCCAGCATTTT	CASNRYSNQPQHF
TRBV6-2/TRBV6-3	NA	TRBJ2-3	NA	TGTGCCAGCAGTTACGTGTTAGCGGAGACGTTTTCTAGCACAGATACGCAGTATTTT	CASSYVLAETFSSTDTQYF
TRBV11-3	TRBD1	TRBJ2-2	NA	TGTGCCAGCAGCAAACGACAGGGCCCCACCGGGGAGCTGTTTTTT	CASSKRQGPTGELFF
TRBV19	NA	TRBJ1-2	NA	TGTGCCAGTAGTATAGATGCAGGCCCCGGCTACACCTTC	CASSIDAGPGYTF
TRBV24-1	TRBD1	TRBJ2-2	NA	TGTGCCACCAGTGACGGCGGATGGGCCCGGGACAGGGGCACCGGGGAGCTGTTTTTT	CATSDGGWARDRGTGELFF
TRBV10-3	TRBD1	TRBJ1-1	NA	TGTGCCATCAGCAGGGGGCCGGGGACTGAAGCTTTCTTT	CAISRGPGTEAFF
TRBV9	NA	TRBJ1-1	NA	TGTGCCAGCAGCGTAGGCGGAGGTGTGAACACTGAAGCTTTCTTT	CASSVGGGVNTEAFF
TRBV28	TRBD1	TRBJ1-4	NA	TGTGCCAGCAGTTTAGACGGGACAGGGGGCGAACGGGGGAAACTGTTTTTT	CASSLDGTGGERGKLFF
TRBV5-1	TRBD2	TRBJ2-1	once	TGCGCCAGCAGCCCGGGACTAGCGGGAGGTCTGGTCAATGAGCAGTTCTTC	CASSPGLAGGLVNEQFF
TRBV7-6	TRBD1	TRBJ1-5	NA	TGTGCCAGCAGCTTAGACCCGGGACAGGGGGCGTCTGGCAATCAGCCCCAGCATTTT	CASSLDPGQGASGNQPQHF
TRBV10-3	NA	TRBJ1-5	NA	TGTGCCATCAGTGAGGGAGTTGATAGCAATCAGCCCCAGCATTTT	CAISEGVDSNQPQHF
TRBV6-4	NA	TRBJ1-6	NA	TGTGCCAGCAGTGTCGGACAGCCAAATTCACCCCTCCACTTT	CASSVGQPNSPLHF